In its sample, the clone carrying this TCR beta chain was seen a few times. The target antigen is unknown. Unrecorded immune exposures were likely, despite nominal health at sampling. This record comes from a study of cytomegalovirus exposure and HLA in healthy donors. Study observations and caveats: According to an earlier analysis, most TCR beta V segments yielded productive rearrangements about 90% or about 30% of the time. Rare sequences made up most TCRs, while some public TCRs were found in many donors.

Both 60 Vbeta primers and 13 Jbeta primers went into the PCR. Libraries were prepared by immunoSEQ multiplex PCR; TCRdb keeps only in-frame clonotypes and omits some of them. The sample lists 90,000 to 120,000 clones, roughly 70% occurring once. The sample taken for sequencing was PBMCs. This receptor was obtained from a woman aged 40 to 50 in good health and CMV-seropositive.

This chain's CDR3 is CASSFAGELFF. DNA for the CDR3: TGTGCCAGCAGCTTCGCCGGGGAGCTGTTTTTT. The V and J genes are TRBV13 and TRBJ2-2; D unclear. The CDR3 is 11 amino acids. Germline CDR1 reads PRHDT; CDR2 reads FYEKMQ (reference sequence). V was clipped by 3 bases and J by 6 bases, with 2 bases between them. Full variable domain (missing parts from reference TRBV13 and TRBJ2-2): AAGVIQSPRHLIKEKRETATLKCYPIPRHDTVYWYQQGPGQDPQFLISFYEKMQSDKGSIPDRFSAQQFSDYHSELNMSSLELGDSALYFCASSFAGELFFGEGSRLTVL.